These T cell receptor beta chains were read from a single sample in a study of cytomegalovirus exposure and HLA in healthy donors. Clones were read by immunoSEQ multiplex PCR, and TCRdb kept only the in-frame ones, dropping some. The repertoire holds just over 150,000 clones, with around 80% as singletons. Sequenced material: PBMCs. The receptors were gathered from a male donor in good health and CMV-seropositive. Each CDR3 is given with its conserved first and last residue. D genes are given only for firm matches. For some rows the clone size is stated as once, few or many, or as a class when expanded; others skip it.

. | TRBJ1-2 | TRBV28 | . | CASSSILQGTGYTF | TGTGCCAGCAGTTCCATACTACAGGGTACTGGCTACACCTTC
. | TRBJ2-7 | TRBV23-1 | . | CASSSPSGTCYEQYF | TGCGCCAGCAGTTCCCCCTCCGGGACTTGCTACGAGCAGTACTTC
TRBD2 | TRBJ2-1 | TRBV7-2 | . | CASSLAGSSGSRTEQFF | TGTGCCAGCAGCTTAGCGGGGTCTAGCGGGAGCCGGACTGAGCAGTTCTTC
. | TRBJ1-6 | TRBV7-9 | . | CASSLEGNGSPLHF | TGTGCCAGCAGCTTAGAGGGGAACGGGTCACCCCTCCACTTT
. | TRBJ1-6 | TRBV27 | once | CASSLSRQGIVSPLHF | TGTGCCAGCAGTTTATCCCGGCAGGGCATAGTTTCACCCCTCCACTTT
TRBD1 | TRBJ2-3 | TRBV4-3 | few | CASSPGQGPNRDTQYF | TGCGCCAGCAGCCCCGGACAGGGACCCAATCGCGATACGCAGTATTTT
. | TRBJ2-3 | TRBV4-2 | . | CASSQGSGTDTQYF | TGTGCCAGCAGCCAAGGTTCCGGCACAGATACGCAGTATTTT
TRBD2 | TRBJ2-1 | TRBV2 | . | CASRAGLAGGPSSYNEQFF | TGTGCCAGCAGGGCGGGACTAGCGGGAGGCCCGAGCTCCTACAATGAGCAGTTCTTC
TRBD1 | TRBJ2-3 | TRBV18 | . | CASSPRDRGLGDTQYF | TGTGCCAGCTCACCAAGGGACAGGGGGCTCGGAGATACGCAGTATTTT
TRBD2 | TRBJ2-1 | TRBV27 | . | CASSSGSFEYNEQFF | TGTGCCAGCAGTAGCGGGAGTTTCGAATACAATGAGCAGTTCTTC
. | TRBJ1-1 | TRBV7-6 | . | CASSLGRLGTEAFF | TGTGCCAGCAGCTTGGGCAGGTTGGGCACTGAAGCTTTCTTT
TRBD1 | TRBJ2-5 | TRBV5-1 | . | CASSSPGQGRETQYF | TGCGCCAGCAGCTCACCGGGACAGGGGAGAGAGACCCAGTACTTC
. | TRBJ2-7 | TRBV28 | . | CASSSLTRSHEQYF | TGTGCCAGCAGTTCCCTGACTAGATCCCACGAGCAGTACTTC
TRBD1 | TRBJ1-2 | TRBV28 | . | CASSPGTGKNNYGYTF | TGTGCCAGCAGCCCAGGGACAGGGAAGAATAACTATGGCTACACCTTC
. | TRBJ2-3 | TRBV18 | . | CASSPGGLGTSGRNSQYF | TGTGCCAGCTCACCAGGAGGGTTGGGTACCTCGGGACGGAACTCACAGTATTTT
. | TRBJ2-4 | TRBV5-5 | . | CASSLVGGAVKNIQYF | TGTGCCAGCAGCTTGGTAGGGGGTGCGGTGAAAAACATTCAGTACTTC
TRBD2 | TRBJ2-7 | TRBV4-1 | . | CASSQALAGGYEQYF | TGCGCCAGCAGCCAAGCACTAGCGGGAGGCTACGAGCAGTACTTC
TRBD2 | TRBJ2-7 | TRBV9 | few | CASSVEPSGSYEQYF | TGTGCCAGCAGCGTAGAGCCTAGCGGTTCCTACGAGCAGTACTTC
. | TRBJ2-5 | TRBV7-9 | . | CASSLPRLQETQYF | TGTGCCAGCAGCTTACCCAGGTTACAAGAGACCCAGTACTTC
TRBD2 | TRBJ2-7 | TRBV28 | . | CASRGAGTSGRAAEQYF | TGTGCCAGCAGGGGAGCTGGGACTAGCGGGAGGGCGGCCGAGCAGTACTTC
. | TRBJ1-2 | TRBV19 | . | CASSILGQVLYGCTF | TGTGCCAGTAGTATTCTTGGCCAAGTCCTTTATGGCTGCACCTTC
. | TRBJ2-2 | TRBV5-4 | . | CASSRVRPAAGTGELFF | TGTGCCAGCAGCCGTGTGAGACCTGCAGCGGGCACCGGGGAGCTGTTTTTT
. | TRBJ2-1 | TRBV2 | . | CANPQGQFF | TGTGCCAACCCCCAGGGGCAGTTCTTC
. | TRBJ2-5 | TRBV19 | . | CASNEVGQETQYF | TGTGCCAGTAACGAAGTCGGGCAAGAGACCCAGTACTTC
TRBD1 | TRBJ1-5 | TRBV7-3 | . | CASSTGQGQPQHF | TGTGCCAGCAGCACCGGACAGGGTCAGCCCCAGCATTTT
. | TRBJ1-5 | TRBV4-2 | . | CASSQTGLNQPQHF | TGTGCCAGCAGCCAAACAGGGTTGAATCAGCCCCAGCATTTT
TRBD2 | TRBJ2-2 | TRBV27 | . | CASSGRTVTGELFF | TGTGCCAGTAGCGGGAGGACGGTCACCGGGGAGCTGTTTTTT
. | TRBJ1-6 | TRBV28 | . | CASRPFGGQPGGYNSPLHF | TGTGCCAGCAGACCCTTCGGGGGGCAGCCGGGGGGTTATAATTCACCCCTCCACTTT
. | TRBJ1-2 | TRBV6-4 | once | CASRRRSRPRTELSRTF | TGTGCCAGCAGACGCCGCTCCCGCCCCCGGACTGAGTTGTCTAGAACCTTC
TRBD2 | TRBJ2-2 | TRBV9 | . | CASSEGLAGAKNTGELFF | TGTGCTAGCAGCGAGGGACTAGCGGGAGCTAAGAACACCGGGGAGCTGTTTTTT
TRBD2 | TRBJ2-5 | TRBV9 | . | CASSGGDPGLAGGETQYF | TGTGCCAGCAGCGGTGGAGACCCGGGACTAGCGGGAGGAGAGACCCAGTACTTC
. | TRBJ2-3 | TRBV19 | . | CASSNRNLDTQYF | TGTGCCAGTAGTAACAGGAACTTAGATACGCAGTATTTT
TRBD1 | TRBJ1-5 | TRBV30 | . | CAWSDWTGQPQHF | TGTGCCTGGAGTGACTGGACAGGGCAGCCCCAGCATTTT
TRBD1 | TRBJ1-4 | TRBV11-3 | . | CASSNQGARGEKLFF | TGTGCCAGCAGCAACCAGGGGGCGAGGGGTGAAAAACTGTTTTTT
. | TRBJ2-3 | TRBV9 | . | CASSVGPDTQYF | TGTGCCAGCAGCGTAGGGCCAGATACGCAGTATTTT
. | TRBJ1-5 | TRBV7-2 | few | CASSLGQGNNQPQHF | TGTGCCAGCAGCTTAGGTCAGGGCAACAATCAGCCCCAGCATTTT
. | TRBJ2-3 | TRBV7-3 | . | CASSLGGTSTDTQYF | TGTGCCAGCAGCTTAGGTGGGACTAGCACAGATACGCAGTATTTT
. | TRBJ2-1 | TRBV4-2 | . | CASSQARDTLNEHFF | TGTGCCAGCAGCCAAGCCCGGGACACCCTCAATGAGCACTTCTTC
. | TRBJ2-6 | TRBV29-1 | . | CSVQGTGANVLTF | TGCAGCGTACAGGGAACTGGGGCCAACGTCCTGACTTTC
. | TRBJ1-5 | TRBV7-9 | . | CASSLSGALGNQPQHF | TGTGCCAGCAGCTTAAGTGGGGCCCTCGGCAATCAGCCCCAGCATTTT
. | TRBJ2-2 | TRBV27 | . | CASSLGFIGMRTGELFF | TGTGCCAGCAGTTTAGGGTTCATCGGCATGCGGACCGGGGAGCTGTTTTTT
TRBD1 | TRBJ1-3 | TRBV5-1 | . | CASSPDRVGNTIYF | TGCGCCAGCAGCCCGGACAGGGTTGGAAACACCATATATTTT
. | TRBJ2-7 | TRBV30 | . | CAWILLALSSYEQYF | TGTGCCTGGATCCTGTTAGCGCTTAGCTCCTACGAGCAGTACTTC
TRBD1 | TRBJ1-5 | TRBV27 | . | CASSLGGAGSNQPQHF | TGTGCCAGCAGTCTAGGGGGCGCGGGATCCAATCAGCCCCAGCATTTT